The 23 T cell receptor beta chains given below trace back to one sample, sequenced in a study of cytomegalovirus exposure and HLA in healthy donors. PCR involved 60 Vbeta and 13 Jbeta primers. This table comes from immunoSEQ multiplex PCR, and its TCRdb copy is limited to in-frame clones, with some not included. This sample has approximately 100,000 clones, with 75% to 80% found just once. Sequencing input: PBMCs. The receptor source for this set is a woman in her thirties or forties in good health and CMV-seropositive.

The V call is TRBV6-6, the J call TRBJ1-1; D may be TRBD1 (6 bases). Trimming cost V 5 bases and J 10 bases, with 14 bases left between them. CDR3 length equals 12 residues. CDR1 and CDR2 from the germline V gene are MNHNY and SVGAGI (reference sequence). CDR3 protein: CASSPGGQSAFF. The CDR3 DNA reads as TGTGCCAGCAGTCCGGGAGGACAGTCAGCTTTCTTT.

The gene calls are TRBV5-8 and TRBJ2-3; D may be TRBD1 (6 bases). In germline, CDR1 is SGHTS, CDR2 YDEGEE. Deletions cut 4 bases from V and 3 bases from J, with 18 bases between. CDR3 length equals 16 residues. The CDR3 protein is CASSALTGHFTDTQYF. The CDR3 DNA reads TGTGCCAGCAGCGCCCTAACAGGGCATTTTACAGATACGCAGTATTTT.

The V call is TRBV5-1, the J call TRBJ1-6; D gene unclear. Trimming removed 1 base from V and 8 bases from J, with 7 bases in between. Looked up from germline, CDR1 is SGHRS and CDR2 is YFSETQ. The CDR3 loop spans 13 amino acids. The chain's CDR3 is CASSLSWHSPLHF. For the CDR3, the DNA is TGCGCCAGCAGCTTGTCCTGGCATTCACCCCTCCACTTT.

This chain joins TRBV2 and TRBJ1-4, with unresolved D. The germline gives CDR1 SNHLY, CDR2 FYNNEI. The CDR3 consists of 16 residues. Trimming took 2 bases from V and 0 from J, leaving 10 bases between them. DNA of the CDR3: TGTGCCAGCAGTGAATTGGCTACAGCAACTAATGAAAAACTGTTTTTT. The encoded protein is CASSELATATNEKLFF.

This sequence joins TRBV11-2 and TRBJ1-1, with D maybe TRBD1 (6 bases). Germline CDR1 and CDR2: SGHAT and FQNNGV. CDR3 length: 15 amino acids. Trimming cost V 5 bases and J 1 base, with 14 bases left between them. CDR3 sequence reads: CASSLRDTKNTEAFF. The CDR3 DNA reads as TGTGCCAGCAGCCTTCGGGACACCAAGAACACTGAAGCTTTCTTT.

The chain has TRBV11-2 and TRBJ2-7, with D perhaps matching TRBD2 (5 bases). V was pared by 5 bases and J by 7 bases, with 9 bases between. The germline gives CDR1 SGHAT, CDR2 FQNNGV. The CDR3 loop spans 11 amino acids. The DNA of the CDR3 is TGTGCCAGCAGCACCGGCGGGGAGCAGTACTTC. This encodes CASSTGGEQYF.

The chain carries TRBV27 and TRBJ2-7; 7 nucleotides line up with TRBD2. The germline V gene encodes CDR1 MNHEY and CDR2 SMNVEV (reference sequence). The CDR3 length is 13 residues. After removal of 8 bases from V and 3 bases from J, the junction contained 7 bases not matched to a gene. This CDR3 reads CASSASGGYEQYF. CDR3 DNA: TGTGCCAGCTCGGCTAGCGGTGGCTACGAGCAGTACTTC.

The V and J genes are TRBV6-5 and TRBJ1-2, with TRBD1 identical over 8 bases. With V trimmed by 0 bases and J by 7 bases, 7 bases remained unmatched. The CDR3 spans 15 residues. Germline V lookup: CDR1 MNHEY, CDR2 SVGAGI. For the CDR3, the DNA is TGTGCCAGCAGTTACTCGATGGGACAGGAAAGTGGCTACACCTTC. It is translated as CASSYSMGQESGYTF.

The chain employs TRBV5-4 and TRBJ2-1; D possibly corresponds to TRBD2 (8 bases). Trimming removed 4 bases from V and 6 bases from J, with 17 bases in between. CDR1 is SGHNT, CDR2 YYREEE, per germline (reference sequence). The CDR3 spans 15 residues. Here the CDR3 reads CASSGDRAGGNEQFF. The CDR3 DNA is TGTGCCAGCAGCGGAGACAGGGCGGGGGGCAATGAGCAGTTCTTC.

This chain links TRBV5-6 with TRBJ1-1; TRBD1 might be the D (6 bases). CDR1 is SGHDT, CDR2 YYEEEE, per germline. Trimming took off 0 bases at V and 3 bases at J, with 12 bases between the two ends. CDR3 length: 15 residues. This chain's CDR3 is CASSLAGGRDTEAFF. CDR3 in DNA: TGTGCCAGCAGCTTGGCCGGGGGGCGTGACACTGAAGCTTTCTTT.

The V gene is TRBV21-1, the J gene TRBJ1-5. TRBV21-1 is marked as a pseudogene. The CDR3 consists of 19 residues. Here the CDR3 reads CASVQANRVRRFSNQPQHF. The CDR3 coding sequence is TGTGCCAGCGTGCAAGCAAACCGGGTCCGAAGGTTTAGCAATCAGCCCCAGCATTTT.

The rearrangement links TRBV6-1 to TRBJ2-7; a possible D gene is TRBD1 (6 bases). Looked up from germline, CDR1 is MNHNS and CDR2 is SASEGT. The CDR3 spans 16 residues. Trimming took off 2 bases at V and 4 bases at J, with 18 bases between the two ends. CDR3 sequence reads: CASSERAGTGWYEQYF. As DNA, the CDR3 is TGTGCCAGCAGTGAAAGGGCCGGTACAGGGTGGTACGAGCAGTACTTC.

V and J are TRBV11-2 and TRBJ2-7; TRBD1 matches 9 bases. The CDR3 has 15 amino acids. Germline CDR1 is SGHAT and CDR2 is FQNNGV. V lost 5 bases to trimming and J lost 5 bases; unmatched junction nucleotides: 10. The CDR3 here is CASSRQGGEWNEQYF. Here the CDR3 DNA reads TGTGCCAGCAGCCGACAGGGGGGGGAGTGGAACGAGCAGTACTTC.

The CDR3, as DNA: TGCGCCAGCAGCTTGGGGACAGGCCGGAACACCGGGGAGCTGTTTTTT. This codes for CASSLGTGRNTGELFF. The V and J genes are TRBV5-1 and TRBJ2-2; 7 bases agree with TRBD1. Germline V gene lookup returns CDR1 SGHRS and CDR2 YFSETQ. Trimming at V came to 0 bases and at J to 1 base, leaving 3 bases not matched to a gene. This CDR3 spans 16 amino acids.

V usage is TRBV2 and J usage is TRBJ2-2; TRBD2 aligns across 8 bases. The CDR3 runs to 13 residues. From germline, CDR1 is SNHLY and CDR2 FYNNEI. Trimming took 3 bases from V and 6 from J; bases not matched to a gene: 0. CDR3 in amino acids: CASSDGGAGELFF. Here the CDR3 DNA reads TGTGCCAGCAGTGACGGGGGGGCCGGGGAGCTGTTTTTT.

The DNA of the CDR3 is TGTGCCACCAGCAGAGATCGTGGGGCGTGGACTGAAGCTTTCTTT. Translated, it gives CATSRDRGAWTEAFF. The chain joins TRBV15 to TRBJ1-1; the D gene is possibly TRBD1 (5 bases). From germline, CDR1 is LNHNV and CDR2 YYDKDF (reference sequence). V dropped 0 bases and J dropped 5 bases, with 13 bases sitting between them. CDR3 length equals 15 residues.

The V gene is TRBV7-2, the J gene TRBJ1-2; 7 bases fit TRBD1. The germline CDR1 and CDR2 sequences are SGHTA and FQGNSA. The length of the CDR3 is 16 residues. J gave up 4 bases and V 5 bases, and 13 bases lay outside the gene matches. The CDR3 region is CASSNRRFSGGYGYTF. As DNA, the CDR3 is TGTGCCAGCAGCAACAGGCGGTTCTCAGGGGGCTATGGCTACACCTTC. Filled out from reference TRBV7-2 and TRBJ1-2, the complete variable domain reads GAGVSQSPSNKVTEKGKDVELRCDPISGHTALYWYRQSLGQGLEFLIYFQGNSAPDKSGLPSDRFSAERTGGSVSTLTIQRTQQEDSAVYLCASSNRRFSGGYGYTFGSGTRLTVV.

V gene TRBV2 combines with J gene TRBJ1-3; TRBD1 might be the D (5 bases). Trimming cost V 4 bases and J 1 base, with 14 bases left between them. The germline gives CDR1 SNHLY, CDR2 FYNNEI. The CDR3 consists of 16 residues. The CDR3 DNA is TGTGCCAGCAGTGCGAGACAGAGGATATCTGGAAACACCATATATTTT. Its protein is CASSARQRISGNTIYF.

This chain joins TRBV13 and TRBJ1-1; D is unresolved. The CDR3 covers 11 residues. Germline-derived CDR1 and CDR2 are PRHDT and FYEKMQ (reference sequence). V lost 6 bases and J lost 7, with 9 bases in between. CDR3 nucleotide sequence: TGTGCCAGCAGTCGGAGGTATGAAGCTTTCTTT. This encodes CASSRRYEAFF.

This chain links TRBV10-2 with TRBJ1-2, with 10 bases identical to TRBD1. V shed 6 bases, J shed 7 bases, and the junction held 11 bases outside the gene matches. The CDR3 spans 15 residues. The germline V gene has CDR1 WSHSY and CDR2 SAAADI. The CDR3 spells CASRLRQGATGGYTF. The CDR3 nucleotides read TGCGCCAGCAGACTAAGACAGGGGGCTACAGGTGGCTACACCTTC.

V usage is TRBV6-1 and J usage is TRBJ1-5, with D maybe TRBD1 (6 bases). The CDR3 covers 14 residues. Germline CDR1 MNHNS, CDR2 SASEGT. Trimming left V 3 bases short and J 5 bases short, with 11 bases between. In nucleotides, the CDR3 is TGTGCCAGCAGTGAGGCAGGGGTGGATCAGCCCCAGCATTTT. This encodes CASSEAGVDQPQHF.

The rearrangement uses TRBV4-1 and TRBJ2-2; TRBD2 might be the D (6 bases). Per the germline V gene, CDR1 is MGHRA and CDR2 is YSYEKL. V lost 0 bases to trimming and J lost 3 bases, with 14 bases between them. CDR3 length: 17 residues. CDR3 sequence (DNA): TGCGCCAGCAGCCAAGATCTACCGGTAGCGGACACCGGGGAGCTGTTTTTT. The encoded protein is CASSQDLPVADTGELFF.

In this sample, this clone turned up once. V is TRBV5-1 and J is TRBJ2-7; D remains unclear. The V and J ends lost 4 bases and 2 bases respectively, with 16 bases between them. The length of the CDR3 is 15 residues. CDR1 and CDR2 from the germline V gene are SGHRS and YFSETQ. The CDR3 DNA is TGCGCCAGCAGCACTATACCTGGCTTGACCTACGAGCAGTACTTC. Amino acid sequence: CASSTIPGLTYEQYF. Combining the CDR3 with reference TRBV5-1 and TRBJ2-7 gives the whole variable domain KAGVTQTPRYLIKTRGQQVTLSCSPISGHRSVSWYQQTPGQGLQFLFEYFSETQRNKGNFPGRFSGRQFSNSRSEMNVSTLELGDSALYLCASSTIPGLTYEQYFGPGTRLTVT.